This T cell receptor beta chain was profiled in a study of T-cell reconstitution after alpha-beta-depleted transplantation in children. The germline CDR1 and CDR2 sequences are SGHAT and FQNNGV. With V trimmed by 1 base and J by 5 bases, 10 bases remained unmatched. CDR3 length: 18 amino acids. This clonotype was recorded many times. Unique molecular identifiers featured in how the TCRbeta library was prepared. One entry per CDR3 protein, called by TCRdb with MiXCR from the PCR reads. Of over 150,000 distinct CDR3 sequences listed, roughly 15% are singletons. The V and J genes are TRBV11-2 and TRBJ2-5; 13 nucleotides match TRBD2. The input for sequencing was PBMCs from the stem cell graft donor, taken from the stem cell graft. The receptor comes from a human donor who donated a stem cell graft to a child with acute lymphoblastic leukemia. CDR3 sequence reads: CASSLVRRGTSGTETQYF. The CDR3 coding sequence is TGTGCCAGCAGCTTAGTTAGGAGAGGGACTAGCGGGACGGAGACCCAGTACTTC.